The entry below describes one T cell receptor beta chain. V dropped 4 bases and J dropped 7; count of bases not matched to a gene: 7. CDR1 is SGHVS and CDR2 is FQNEAQ in the germline V gene. This CDR3 is built from 16 residues. This specimen comes from a study of blood T cell repertoires in COVID-19. Across the study: T cells, B-cell-depleted T cells, or PBMCs provided the cDNA or gDNA that served as material.

Clones were sequenced by immunoSEQ multiplex PCR, and TCRdb holds only the in-frame ones, with some missing. The table shows some 290,000 clones, with roughly 90% occurring only once. The chain employs TRBV7-8 and TRBJ2-2, with 12 bases matching TRBD2. The receptor was isolated from a woman aged 25 to 45 with COVID-19, enrolled during active disease. The sample comprised peripheral blood. The CDR3: CASSSGLAGGIGELFF. The CDR3 DNA reads as TGTGCCAGCAGCTCTGGGCTAGCGGGAGGGATCGGGGAGCTGTTTTTT.